Following are 21 T cell receptor beta chains from one sample sequenced in a study of cytomegalovirus exposure and HLA in healthy donors (dated by TCRdb to the late 2010s). The library was produced with the immunoSEQ multiplex PCR assay. For the multiplex PCR, a mixture combining 60 forward primers for TCR Vbeta segments and 13 reverse primers for TCR Jbeta segments was used. The table comes from immuneACCESS by way of TCRdb, which keeps in-frame sequences with V and J called. Part of the clones is missing from these tables; in studies checked, under half for an unresolved V gene and the rest for unknown reasons. This sample's listing comprises 80,000 to 100,000 clones. The ten largest clones take up 15% to 19% of the sample. Input material: PBMCs. Receptors originate from a man over 45 in good health and CMV-seropositive.

This chain joins TRBV5-4 and TRBJ2-5; 8 bases align to TRBD1. This CDR3 spans 16 amino acids. Losses at the gene ends were 3 bases for V and 4 bases for J; bases not matched to a gene: 11. Germline loops: CDR1 SGHNT, CDR2 YYREEE (reference sequence). The CDR3 reads CASSSPGRGRGETQYF. The CDR3 nucleotides are TGTGCCAGCAGCTCCCCCGGCAGGGGGCGAGGAGAGACCCAGTACTTC.

This chain joins TRBV5-1 and TRBJ1-1; unclear D gene. V gave up 4 bases and J gave up 1 base, with 11 bases separating them. CDR1 is SGHRS, CDR2 YFSETQ, per germline. The CDR3 extends over 14 amino acids. The CDR3: CASSPGEGNTEAFF. The DNA for the CDR3 is TGCGCCAGCAGCCCCGGAGAGGGGAACACTGAAGCTTTCTTT.

This rearrangement joins TRBV27 to TRBJ2-7; TRBD2 matches at 12 bases. The V gene's germline CDR1 is MNHEY and CDR2 SMNVEV (reference sequence). The CDR3 length is 15 residues. Trimming at V came to 6 bases and at J to 5 bases, leaving 8 bases not matched to a gene. CDR3 coding DNA: TGTGCCAGCAGCCTAGCGGGAGGGCCGGGTCACGAGCAGTACTTC. Its translation is CASSLAGGPGHEQYF.

The chain couples TRBV11-3 to TRBJ1-3, with D perhaps TRBD1 (5 bases). V dropped 2 bases and J dropped 3 bases, with 11 bases sitting between them. The CDR3 totals 15 residues. Germline-derived CDR1 and CDR2 are SGHNT and YENEEA. CDR3 sequence reads: CASSLSRARGNTIYF. For the CDR3, the DNA is TGTGCCAGCAGCTTAAGCAGGGCTCGTGGAAACACCATATATTTT.

The chain has TRBV19 and TRBJ1-1, with a tentative D call TRBD1 (6 bases). The CDR3 extends over 13 amino acids. Per germline, CDR1 LNHDA and CDR2 SQIVND (reference sequence). V was trimmed by 3 bases and J by 3 bases, leaving 8 bases between them. CDR3 loop: CASSIRTDTEAFF. CDR3 DNA: TGTGCCAGTAGTATCAGGACAGACACTGAAGCTTTCTTT.

The rearrangement uses TRBV18 and TRBJ1-1; D is unclear. V lost 6 bases and J lost 1, with 12 bases in between. This CDR3 has 14 residues. The germline gives CDR1 KGHSH, CDR2 LQKENI. The CDR3 loop is CASSGGGSNTEAFF. The CDR3 nucleotides read TGTGCCAGCTCGGGAGGCGGGTCGAACACTGAAGCTTTCTTT.

The V gene is TRBV7-2, the J gene TRBJ2-1; D may be TRBD1 (6 bases). V was cut by 9 bases and J by 12 bases, with 24 bases left in between. Germline V CDR1 and CDR2: SGHTA, FQGNSA. The CDR3 has 14 residues. CDR3 sequence: CASSRDGQSMRQFF. The CDR3 nucleotides read TGTGCCAGTTCAAGGGACGGACAGTCAATGAGGCAGTTCTTC.

The chain joins TRBV4-1 to TRBJ2-1; TRBD2 matches 12 bases. CDR1 MGHRA and CDR2 YSYEKL come from the germline V gene. The CDR3 extends over 18 amino acids. V gave up 4 bases and J gave up 0 bases; unmatched junction bases: 7. CDR3 nucleotides: TGCGCCAGCAGCCCAGGCGGACTAGCGGGGCTCTCCTACAATGAGCAGTTCTTC. Its translation: CASSPGGLAGLSYNEQFF.

A word on this clone: The same CDR3 arises from other DNA sequences in this sample as well. This rearrangement joins TRBV29-1 to TRBJ1-2; no clear D. The germline CDR1 and CDR2 sequences are SQVTM and ANQGSEA. This CDR3 has 12 amino acids. The V and J ends lost 4 bases and 7 bases respectively, with 13 bases between them. CDR3 residues: CSVGQQDGGYTF. CDR3 DNA sequence: TGCAGCGTTGGGCAGCAGGATGGTGGCTACACCTTC.

This chain joins TRBV5-1 and TRBJ1-3, with D perhaps TRBD1 (6 bases). Trimming shortened V by 4 bases and J by 0 bases, and 20 bases separated the two germline ends. This CDR3 has 18 amino acids. Germline CDR1 SGHRS, CDR2 YFSETQ. The CDR3 loop reads CASSRGQSPTLSGNTIYF. CDR3 nucleotide sequence: TGCGCCAGCAGCCGCGGACAGTCCCCTACTCTCTCTGGAAACACCATATATTTT. Full variable domain (remainder filled in from reference TRBV5-1 and TRBJ1-3): KAGVTQTPRYLIKTRGQQVTLSCSPISGHRSVSWYQQTPGQGLQFLFEYFSETQRNKGNFPGRFSGRQFSNSRSEMNVSTLELGDSALYLCASSRGQSPTLSGNTIYFGEGSWLTVV.

J is TRBJ1-3 and V is TRBV4-3, with 7 bases that match TRBD1. V lost 1 base, J lost 0 bases, and 6 bases stayed unmatched. Germline V gives CDR1 LGHNA, CDR2 YSLEER. This CDR3 region has 17 residues. In DNA form, the CDR3 reads TGCGCCAGCAGCCAAGGAAGGACAGGACACTCTGGAAACACCATATATTTT. This translates into CASSQGRTGHSGNTIYF.

V gene TRBV5-1 combines with J gene TRBJ2-7; 10 nucleotides match TRBD2. Germline V lookup: CDR1 SGHRS, CDR2 YFSETQ. The junction had 6 bases not matched to a gene; V was cut back by 0 bases and J by 3 bases. CDR3 length: 16 amino acids. The CDR3 DNA sequence: TGCGCCAGCAGCTTGGCCGGGACTAGCGTCAGCTACGAGCAGTACTTC. This gives the protein CASSLAGTSVSYEQYF.

The chain recombines TRBV4-3 with TRBJ2-2; TRBD2 aligns across 10 bases. The CDR3 contains 15 residues. V was pared by 2 bases and J by 7 bases, with 4 bases of the junction left unmatched. CDR1 LGHNA and CDR2 YSLEER come from the germline V gene. CDR3 protein: CASSQLAGAGGELFF. The CDR3 DNA follows: TGCGCCAGCAGCCAACTAGCGGGAGCGGGCGGGGAGCTGTTTTTT.

The chain uses TRBV4-1 and TRBJ1-5; possible D gene TRBD1, 5 bases. Germline values: CDR1 MGHRA, CDR2 YSYEKL. V lost 6 bases and J 0 bases, leaving 12 bases between the germline ends. The CDR3 totals 15 residues. CDR3 nucleotide sequence: TGCGCCAGCAGTTTCACGGACAATAGCAATCAGCCCCAGCATTTT. Amino acid sequence: CASSFTDNSNQPQHF.

The V and J genes are TRBV20-1 and TRBJ2-7; a weak D match, TRBD1 (6 bases). Trimming took off 8 bases at V and 3 bases at J, with 11 bases between the two ends. The CDR3 is 11 residues long. Germline CDR1 reads DFQATT; CDR2 reads SNEGSKA (reference sequence). The CDR3 sequence: CSSFRGYEQYF. CDR3 DNA sequence: TGCAGTTCCTTCAGGGGCTACGAGCAGTACTTC.

The chain combines TRBV30 with TRBJ1-6; 7 bases agree with TRBD1. V trimming: 2 bases; J trimming: 5 bases; junction bases outside the gene matches: 6. Germline assignment: CDR1 GTSNPN and CDR2 SVGIG (reference sequence). CDR3 length: 15 amino acids. CDR3 loop: CAWSPHQGDNSPLHF. The DNA for the CDR3 is TGTGCCTGGAGTCCCCACCAGGGGGATAATTCACCCCTCCACTTT. The whole variable domain, filled in from reference TRBV30 and TRBJ1-6, reads SQTIHQWPATLVQPVGSPLSLECTVEGTSNPNLYWYRQAAGRGLQLLFYSVGIGQISSEVPQNLSASRPQDRQFILSSKKLLLSDSGFYLCAWSPHQGDNSPLHFGNGTRLTVT.

The chain links TRBV4-3 to TRBJ2-2; no clear D gene. V lost 0 bases and J 1 base, leaving 15 bases between the germline ends. The CDR3 covers 18 residues. CDR1 and CDR2 from the germline V gene are LGHNA and YSLEER. The chain's CDR3 is CASSQDPYNTMNTGELFF. Here the CDR3 DNA reads TGCGCCAGCAGCCAAGATCCATACAACACAATGAACACCGGGGAGCTGTTTTTT.

The V and J genes are TRBV11-3 and TRBJ2-3; maybe TRBD2 (5 bases). Trimming pared 0 bases from V and 6 bases from J, leaving 13 bases between. Germline values: CDR1 SGHNT, CDR2 YENEEA. This CDR3 is 15 amino acids long. CDR3 sequence (DNA): TGTGCCAGCAGCTTAGAAACTAAGCTAGCTGATACGCAGTATTTT. This translates into CASSLETKLADTQYF.

This chain connects TRBV25-1 to TRBJ1-4, with 7 bases that match TRBD1. V shed 3 bases and J 16 bases; nucleotides not matched to a gene: 11. Germline CDR1 is MGHDK and CDR2 is SYGVNS. The CDR3 is made up of 13 amino acids. The CDR3 DNA reads as TGTGCCAGCAGTGACGACAGGGTCGAGAGGGAGTTTTTT. The encoded protein is CASSDDRVEREFF. The variable domain in full, with the rest retrieved from reference TRBV25-1 and TRBJ1-4, is EADIYQTPRYLVIGTGKKITLECSQTMGHDKMYWYQQDPGMELHLIHYSYGVNSTEKGDLSSESTVSRIRTEHFPLTLESARPSHTSQYLCASSDDRVEREFFGSGTQLSVL.

The chain combines TRBV19 with TRBJ2-7; no firm D call. The V gene's germline CDR1 is LNHDA and CDR2 SQIVND (reference sequence). This CDR3 is 14 amino acids long. The V end was cut by 6 bases, the J end by 1 base, with 13 bases between. In nucleotides, the CDR3 is TGTGCCAGTAGGATGACTTCGAATTCCTACGAGCAGTACTTC. Its translation: CASRMTSNSYEQYF.

The chain recombines TRBV18 with TRBJ2-1; TRBD1 matches 8 bases. The germline gives CDR1 KGHSH, CDR2 LQKENI. The CDR3 is 15 residues long. The trim removed 4 bases at V and 1 base at J, leaving 3 bases unmatched. The CDR3 coding sequence is TGTGCCAGCTCACTTACAGGGGGGTCCTACAATGAGCAGTTCTTC. Translated: CASSLTGGSYNEQFF.